Below, one T cell receptor beta chain is given with its context. The antigen is undetermined. Assayed TCR templates numbered about 90,000 for each sample. Only in-frame clones appear in the TCRdb table, and some are missing; sequencing was by immunoSEQ multiplex PCR. Found here are roughly 100,000 clones, over 90% of them singletons; the top ten hold approximately 0.6%. The germline CDR1 and CDR2 sequences are DFQATT and SNEGSKA (reference sequence). CDR3 length equals 11 residues. Trimming left V 6 bases short and J 4 bases short, with 9 bases between. The entry originates in a study of siplizumab effects on memory and regulatory T cells. Study-level results: Both greater diversity than memory cells and a major contribution to the alloresponse seemed to characterize naive T cells.

The clonotype comes from a human donor in good health. The chain links TRBV20-1 to TRBJ2-5; no firm D call. Sequenced: Tregs sorted from blood. CDR3 sequence reads: CSAIKRETQYF. The CDR3 DNA reads TGCAGTGCCATAAAGCGAGAGACCCAGTACTTC.